This TCR beta chain derives from a study of blood T cell repertoires in COVID-19. Background on the study: Italy, Spain and the United States were the sources of the convalescent and acute COVID-19 samples.

The trim removed 6 bases at V and 8 bases at J, leaving 9 bases unmatched. Germline loops: CDR1 SNHLY, CDR2 FYNNEI. CDR3 size: 14 residues. The data were produced by immunoSEQ multiplex PCR, yet TCRdb's version contains in-frame clones alone and is incomplete. The data show 200,000 or so clones, with 88% seen just once and approximately 1.8% held by the top ten. This sequence joins TRBV2 and TRBJ2-2; TRBD2 matches 7 bases. Sequenced: peripheral blood. The source is a man in his 70s with acute or convalescent COVID-19. The CDR3: CASSEAGAAGELFF. For the CDR3, the DNA is TGTGCCAGCAGCGAGGCGGGAGCGGCGGGGGAGCTGTTTTTT.